A single sample gave rise to the 30 T cell receptor beta chains below, sequenced in a study of tumor-infiltrating lymphocytes in primary liver carcinoma. Starting material of approximately 500 ng total RNA yielded TCR beta cDNA via a constant-region primer. Construction of TCR beta libraries relied on three successive nested multiplex PCR rounds employing slightly modified ARM-PCR. The opening two PCR rounds, about 11 cycles each, paired TRBV1-TRBV30 forward primers with a C-beta reverse primer. TCRdb fed the multiplex PCR reads into MiXCR, producing one record per CDR3 protein. The sample carries around 210,000 distinct CDR3 sequences, about two thirds recorded once. Unsorted whole blood yielded blood RNA, and germline DNA was extracted as well. The sample comprised peripheral blood. The receptors come from a woman between 55 and 75 years old with primary liver carcinoma and hepatitis B virus infection.

Turning to this clonotype: Germline and junction disagree at one end, which may indicate a read error. The V gene is TRBV6-1, the J gene TRBJ2-7, with 7 bases lining up with TRBD2. The CDR3 is made up of 14 amino acids. Germline CDR1 and CDR2: MNHNS and SASEGT. CDR3 amino acids: CANSEPGGPYEQYF. CDR3 DNA: TGTGCCAACAGTGAGCCGGGGGGACCCTACGAGCAGTACTTC.

In the case of this clonotype: The final CDR3 position lacks the conserved phenylalanine or tryptophan, pointing to a likely read error. The chain uses TRBV5-8 and TRBJ2-1; 7 positions match TRBD2. The CDR3 runs to 16 residues. V lost 4 bases and J lost 0; bases outside the gene matches: 7. CDR1 and CDR2 (germline): SGHTS, YDEGEE. The CDR3 loop reads CASSLGRAGSYNEQFS. CDR3 DNA: TGTGCCAGCAGCCTAGGGAGGGCCGGCTCCTACAATGAGCAGTTCTCC.

V is TRBV12-3 or TRBV12-4 and J is TRBJ1-5, with a possible D match to TRBD1 (6 bases). This CDR3 contains 14 residues. V was clipped by 11 bases and J by 16 bases, with 30 bases between them. The CDR3 loop is CAGAQGPSNQPKHF. The CDR3 DNA follows: TGTGCCGGGGCACAGGGCCCTAGCAATCAGCCCAAACATTTT.

In regard to this clonotype: At one boundary the junction diverges from the germline segment, which might be a read error. This chain joins TRBV28 and TRBJ1-2; D is unclear. The CDR3 is made up of 12 amino acids. Germline lookup yields CDR1 MDHEN and CDR2 SYDVKM. The CDR3 bases are TGTGCCAGCAGTTTAGGCAGCTATGACTACACCTTC. Translating it yields CASSLGSYDYTF.

Remarks on this clonotype: This sequence may be a read error, since a much larger clone differs from it by one base. V and J are TRBV12-3 or TRBV12-4 and TRBJ1-1; D remains ambiguous. The V end lost 6 bases, the J end lost 12 bases, and 17 bases lay between the germline ends. The CDR3 consists of 12 residues. CDR3 sequence reads: CASSLAGIGTFF. CDR3 coding DNA: TGTGCCAGCAGCCTGGCGGGGATAGGAACTTTCTTT.

Notes on this clonotype: Since a much larger clone is just one base distant, this may be a read error. This chain connects TRBV4-1 to TRBJ2-1; TRBD2 aligns across 7 bases. The CDR3 is 17 residues long. V lost 0 bases and J lost 5; bases outside the gene matches: 10. Germline V gene sequence: CDR1 MGHRA, CDR2 YSYEKL. The CDR3 sequence: CASSQDPPGLTHNEQFF. Here the CDR3 DNA reads TGCGCCAGCAGCCAAGATCCACCGGGACTAACCCACAATGAGCAGTTCTTC.

Concerning this clonotype itself: A much bigger clone sits one base away, suggesting this may be a read error. The J gene is TRBJ2-1, the V gene TRBV4-2; D possibly corresponds to TRBD1 (6 bases). Germline V gene data show CDR1 as LGHNA and CDR2 as YNFKEQ. The CDR3 covers 14 residues. The CDR3 region is CANSQGGRYNEQFF. The DNA for the CDR3 is TGTGCCAACAGCCAAGGGGGAAGATACAATGAGCAGTTCTTC.

V is TRBV28 and J is TRBJ1-2; tentative D call: TRBD1 (6 bases). Trimming pared 7 bases from V and 4 bases from J, leaving 22 bases between. The CDR3 runs 16 residues. The germline gives CDR1 MDHEN, CDR2 SYDVKM. The CDR3: CASKPSRGPQLYGYTF. DNA of the CDR3: TGTGCCAGCAAACCTTCCAGGGGCCCTCAACTCTATGGCTACACCTTC.

This clonotype came up a few times. The V gene is TRBV1, the J gene TRBJ2-1; TRBD2, the D gene given by the table, was not confirmed from the DNA. TRBV1 is a pseudogene locus. The CDR3 runs 17 residues. Here the CDR3 DNA reads TGCACCAGCAGCCACAGACTAGCGGGAGCTTCCTACAATGAGCAGTTCTTC. It yields the protein CTSSHRLAGASYNEQFF.

Note on this clonotype: A much larger clone differs by one base, so this may be a read error. This chain uses TRBV5-6 with TRBJ2-1; TRBD1 agrees at 10 bases. The CDR3 contains 16 residues. Germline values: CDR1 SGHDT, CDR2 YYEEEE. The CDR3 DNA reads TGTACCAGCAGCCTGCCGGGACAGGGGATGTACAATGAGCAGTTCTTC. Amino acids: CTSSLPGQGMYNEQFF.

This clonotype was counted many times. V usage is TRBV6-5 and J usage is TRBJ2-2; D call uncertain. CDR3 size: 15 residues. V was shortened by 2 bases and J by 0 bases, with 7 bases between the two germline ends. Germline CDR1 is MNHEY and CDR2 is SVGAGI. The CDR3: CASSYALSNTGELFF. For the CDR3, the DNA is TGTGCCAGCAGTTACGCACTGTCGAACACCGGGGAGCTGTTTTTT.

Comment on this clonotype: Germline and junction disagree at one end, which may indicate a read error. The chain recombines TRBV11-2 with TRBJ2-5, with D possibly matching TRBD1 (6 bases). Germline CDR1 and CDR2: SGHAT and FQNNGV. The CDR3 consists of 14 residues. CDR3 in amino acids: CTSRYSGEQGTQYF. CDR3 nucleotide sequence: TGTACCAGCAGGTACTCAGGGGAACAAGGGACCCAGTACTTC.

On this clonotype itself: One end of the junction is discordant with germline, which a read error may explain. This chain uses TRBV5-6 with TRBJ2-1; D is unresolved. CDR3 length equals 17 residues. CDR1 is SGHDT and CDR2 is YYEEEE in the germline V gene. The CDR3 spells CASSSLSKTHSYDEQFF. The CDR3 DNA reads as TGTGCCAGCAGCTCCCTAAGTAAGACCCATTCCTACGATGAGCAGTTCTTC.

About this clonotype itself: A junction boundary mismatches the germline segment, possibly from a read error. The CDR3 region has the DNA TGCGGCGTTGACGGCGGGGTACCCGGGGAACTGTTTTTT. Amino acid sequence: CGVDGGVPGELFF. The gene calls are TRBV29-1 and TRBJ2-2, with D perhaps matching TRBD2 (6 bases). The length of the CDR3 is 13 residues. Germline values: CDR1 SQVTM, CDR2 ANQGSEA.

This clonotype was found many times. The chain employs TRBV29-1 and TRBJ2-7, with D tentatively TRBD1 (6 bases). The CDR3 consists of 13 residues. Germline V lookup: CDR1 SQVTM, CDR2 ANQGSEA. Deletions cut 6 bases from V and 3 bases from J, with 15 bases between. The DNA for the CDR3 is TGCAGCGTACAGACAGGTGGGCACTACGAGCAGTACTTC. It specifies CSVQTGGHYEQYF.

Turning to this clonotype: Mismatch with germline at one junction end may stem from a read error. The chain combines TRBV6-5 with TRBJ2-1; the match to TRBD2 covers 9 bases. From germline, CDR1 is MNHEY and CDR2 SVGAGI. The CDR3 runs 14 residues. The CDR3 reads CGSALVAGVGEQFF. The DNA of the CDR3 is TGTGGCAGCGCTTTAGTAGCGGGAGTTGGTGAGCAGTTCTTC.

The CDR3 is CASNFTSGASGKNYYEQYF. Written as DNA, the CDR3 is TGCGCCAGCAACTTCACCTCTGGGGCTAGCGGGAAGAATTACTACGAGCAGTACTTC. The rearrangement uses TRBV4-1 and TRBJ2-7; 9 bases are a match to TRBD2. This CDR3 has 19 amino acids. Germline trimming cut 7 bases from V and 3 bases from J; bases unmatched to any gene: 22. The germline V gene has CDR1 MGHRA and CDR2 YSYEKL.

Of note for this clonotype: Germline and junction disagree at one end, which may indicate a read error. The V gene is TRBV11-2, the J gene TRBJ2-1, with D perhaps TRBD2 (5 bases). CDR1 is SGHAT, CDR2 FQNNGV, per germline. The CDR3 is 14 residues long. Here the CDR3 DNA reads TGTGCCAGCAGCCCCGGGGAGTCCTACAATGAGCAGTCCTTC. This translates into CASSPGESYNEQSF. Together with reference TRBV11-2 and TRBJ2-1, the CDR3 gives the full variable domain: EAGVAQSPRYKIIEKRQSVAFWCNPISGHATLYWYQQILGQGPKLLIQFQNNGVVDDSQLPKDRFSAERLKGVDSTLKIQPAKLEDSAVYLCASSPGESYNEQSFGPGTRLTVL.

Remarks on this clonotype: A much larger clone differs by one base, so this may be a read error. This chain uses TRBV7-9 with TRBJ2-2; TRBD2 might be the D (5 bases). The CDR3 is 16 amino acids. Germline assignment: CDR1 SEHNR and CDR2 FQNEAQ (reference sequence). CDR3 nucleotide sequence: TGTGCCAGCAGCTTAGGAAGGGCAGGACCTACCGGGGAGCTGTCTTTT. Translation: CASSLGRAGPTGELSF.

Judged by abundance, this clonotype is medium-sized (0.01 to 0.1%). The V call is TRBV29-1, the J call TRBJ2-7; 14 nucleotides match TRBD2. The CDR3 contains 16 residues. V lost 6 bases to trimming and J lost 2 bases; unmatched junction nucleotides: 9. CDR1 and CDR2 (germline): SQVTM, ANQGSEA. CDR3 nucleotide sequence: TGCAGCGTGGGGACTAGCGGGAGTTGGGCCCCCTACGAGCAGTACTTC. This gives the protein CSVGTSGSWAPYEQYF.

The table lists this clonotype with many counts. The chain joins TRBV6-5 to TRBJ2-7, with 7 bases identical to TRBD1. The V and J ends lost 0 bases and 1 base, in that order; junction bases with no gene match: 0. Germline CDR1 MNHEY, CDR2 SVGAGI. This CDR3 is built from 14 residues. The chain's CDR3 is CASSYSQGSYEQYF. CDR3 nucleotide sequence: TGTGCCAGCAGTTACTCACAGGGGTCCTACGAGCAGTACTTC.

Details on this clonotype: The junction shows a germline mismatch at one end, possibly a read error. This rearrangement joins TRBV12-3 or TRBV12-4 to TRBJ2-1; no clear D. The CDR3 is 15 amino acids. As DNA, the CDR3 is TGTGCCAACAGTTTATTAGCTGCCGCCTACAATGAACAGTTCTTC. It codes for CANSLLAAAYNEQFF.

On this clonotype itself: A junction boundary mismatches the germline segment, possibly from a read error. The chain employs TRBV11-2 and TRBJ2-7; D may be TRBD1 or TRBD2 (6 bases each). Germline values: CDR1 SGHAT, CDR2 FQNNGV. This CDR3 is 15 amino acids long. The CDR3 nucleotides read TGTACCAGCAGCTCCCGGGCGGGACATGAGTACGAGCAGTACTTC. This codes for CTSSSRAGHEYEQYF. Full variable domain (outside the CDR3, taken from reference TRBV11-2 and TRBJ2-7): EAGVAQSPRYKIIEKRQSVAFWCNPISGHATLYWYQQILGQGPKLLIQFQNNGVVDDSQLPKDRFSAERLKGVDSTLKIQPAKLEDSAVYLCTSSSRAGHEYEQYFGPGTRLTVT.

Turning to this clonotype: The junction departs from germline at one end; a sequencing error may be responsible. The V gene is TRBV11-2, the J gene TRBJ2-4, with D tentatively TRBD2 (6 bases). Germline CDR1 is SGHAT and CDR2 is FQNNGV. CDR3 length: 14 residues. CDR3 loop: CAGSLAGPKNIQYF. CDR3 DNA: TGCGCCGGCAGCTTGGCGGGACCGAAAAACATTCAGTACTTC.

This clonotype was picked up a small number of times. An end of the junction does not agree with germline; a read error may underlie this. The chain uses TRBV12-3 or TRBV12-4 and TRBJ1-5, with no clear D. The CDR3 is 11 amino acids. The CDR3 spells CASSLGQSQHF. In DNA, the CDR3 is TGTGCCAGCAGTTTAGGTCAGTCCCAGCATTTT.

A remark on this clonotype: The conserved phenylalanine or tryptophan is not found at the CDR3 terminus, so this likely reflects a read error. The chain employs TRBV29-1 and TRBJ2-5; maybe TRBD1 (5 bases). The V gene's germline CDR1 is SQVTM and CDR2 ANQGSEA. V lost 8 bases and J lost 2, with 15 bases in between. The CDR3 length is 13 residues. CDR3 loop: CSTPGFRQETQYI. CDR3 sequence (DNA): TGCAGCACCCCAGGGTTTAGGCAAGAGACCCAGTACATC.

Ten or more counts support this clonotype. The CDR3 spells CASSEGGNSNQPQHF. The CDR3 nucleotides read TGTGCCAGCAGTGAGGGGGGGAATAGCAATCAGCCCCAGCATTTT. The chain combines TRBV6-5 with TRBJ1-5; D might be TRBD1 (6 bases). Germline V CDR1 and CDR2: MNHEY, SVGAGI. The V and J ends lost 5 bases and 0 bases respectively, with 11 bases between them. This CDR3 has 15 residues.

This chain connects TRBV5-5 to TRBJ1-1; D unresolved. Germline V gene sequence: CDR1 SGHKS, CDR2 YYEKEE (reference sequence). The CDR3 length is 15 residues. V lost 0 bases and J 1 base, leaving 10 bases between the germline ends. For the CDR3, the DNA is TGTGCCAGCAGCTTGGGTCCAAAGTCGAACACTGAAGCTTTCTTT. This encodes CASSLGPKSNTEAFF.

This clonotype was picked up one time. This may be a read error, as it is one base from a much larger clone. This chain connects TRBV20-1 to TRBJ1-1; unclear D gene. This CDR3 contains 14 residues. V was shortened by 6 bases and J by 4 bases, with 18 bases between the two germline ends. The V gene's germline CDR1 is DFQATT and CDR2 SNEGSKA (reference sequence). This chain's CDR3 is CSAPLTMAGTEAFF. Written as DNA, the CDR3 is TGCAGTGCACCGCTGACAATGGCGGGCACTGAAGCTTTCTTT.

The gene calls are TRBV5-1 and TRBJ2-7; 9 bases are a match to TRBD2. Germline loops: CDR1 SGHRS, CDR2 YFSETQ. V lost 5 bases to trimming and J lost 0 bases; unmatched junction nucleotides: 3. CDR3 length: 14 residues. CDR3 sequence: CASRAGGNSYEQYF. The DNA of the CDR3 is TGCGCCAGCAGAGCGGGGGGCAACTCCTACGAGCAGTACTTC.